The present TCR beta chain was sequenced within a study of OX40 agonist ivuxolimab in advanced cancers. Study-wide context: Patient treatment consisted of intravenous ivuxolimab administration every 2 weeks at 0.01 to 10 mg/kg. Two patients with cutaneous melanoma and one with hepatocellular carcinoma, three in total, showed partial responses.

Sequenced by immunoSEQ multiplex PCR; TCRdb stores in-frame clones only, minus some. This table holds 98,000 or so clones, more than 85% found once. Germline V CDR1 and CDR2: SGHAT, FQDESV (reference sequence). The CDR3 spans 13 residues. Between the trimmed V and J ends, which lost 5 bases and 4 bases, there was a span of 10 bases. The source of this sequence is an adult with an advanced solid tumor such as melanoma, head and neck, liver or kidney cancer. The rearrangement joins TRBV11-1 to TRBJ2-3, with D unresolved. The starting material was CD4+ or CD8+ T cells sorted from blood, obtained in a trial of the OX40 agonist ivuxolimab. The CDR3 nucleotides read TGTGCCAGCAGCCCCTGGCCAGCAGATACGCAGTATTTT. Encoded protein: CASSPWPADTQYF.